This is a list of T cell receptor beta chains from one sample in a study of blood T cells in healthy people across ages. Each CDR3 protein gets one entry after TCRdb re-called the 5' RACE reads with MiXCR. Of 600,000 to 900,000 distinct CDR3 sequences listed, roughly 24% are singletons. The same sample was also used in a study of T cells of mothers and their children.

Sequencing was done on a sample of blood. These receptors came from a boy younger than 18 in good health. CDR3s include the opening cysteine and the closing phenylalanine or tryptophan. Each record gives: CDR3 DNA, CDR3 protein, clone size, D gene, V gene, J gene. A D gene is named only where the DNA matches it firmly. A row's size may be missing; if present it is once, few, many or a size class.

DNA: TGCGCCAGCAGCTTGGACAGGGCTGTGGGTAACACTGAAGCTTTCTTT; CDR3: CASSLDRAVGNTEAFF; size: -; D: -; V: TRBV5-1; J: TRBJ1-1
DNA: TGTGCCAGCAGCCGATGGCGGGAGACCTACAATGAGCAGTTCTTC; CDR3: CASSRWRETYNEQFF; size: few; D: TRBD2; V: TRBV11-2; J: TRBJ2-1
DNA: TGTGCCAGCAGTGAAAACTTCGAGACCCAGTACTTC; CDR3: CASSENFETQYF; size: -; D: -; V: TRBV25-1; J: TRBJ2-5
DNA: TGCAGTGCCCTGGACAGGGCGACTCAGCCCCAGCATTTT; CDR3: CSALDRATQPQHF; size: -; D: TRBD1; V: TRBV20-1; J: TRBJ1-5
DNA: TGCGCCAGCAGCCATCCGTCCTGGGAGCAGTACTTC; CDR3: CASSHPSWEQYF; size: -; D: -; V: TRBV4-1; J: TRBJ2-7
DNA: TGTGCCAGCAGCTTCGACAGGGGGGCCTACAATGAGCAGTTCTTC; CDR3: CASSFDRGAYNEQFF; size: few; D: TRBD1; V: TRBV7-2; J: TRBJ2-1
DNA: TGCAGCATACGAGCGGGATTTGGGGAGTATTTT; CDR3: CSIRAGFGEYF; size: few; D: TRBD2; V: TRBV29-1; J: TRBJ2-3
DNA: TGCGCCAGCAGCTCCGGACAGGGGGAGGGCACTGAAGCTTTCTTT; CDR3: CASSSGQGEGTEAFF; size: -; D: TRBD1; V: TRBV5-1; J: TRBJ1-1
DNA: TGTGCCGTACTAGCTAGAGGCGAGCAGTACTTC; CDR3: CAVLARGEQYF; size: few; D: -; V: TRBV12-3/TRBV12-4; J: TRBJ2-7
DNA: TGTGCCTGGAGTTATAGGGACGACGAGCAGTACTTC; CDR3: CAWSYRDDEQYF; size: -; D: -; V: TRBV30; J: TRBJ2-7
DNA: TGCAGCGTTCCAGGGTCTACCTACGAGCAGTACTTC; CDR3: CSVPGSTYEQYF; size: -; D: -; V: TRBV29-1; J: TRBJ2-7
DNA: TGTGCCAGCAGTGACTCGGGCCAGGCATATGGCTACACCTTC; CDR3: CASSDSGQAYGYTF; size: few; D: -; V: TRBV6-4; J: TRBJ1-2
DNA: TGTGCCAGCAGGGGGACAGCTTACTCCTACAATGAGCAGTTCTTC; CDR3: CASRGTAYSYNEQFF; size: -; D: TRBD1; V: TRBV27; J: TRBJ2-1
DNA: TGTGCCAGCAGCGTAGAGGGATCTGGAAACACCATATATTTT; CDR3: CASSVEGSGNTIYF; size: -; D: -; V: TRBV9; J: TRBJ1-3
DNA: TGCGCCAGCAGCCAAGATCGGGCGGGAACTGAAGCTTTCTTT; CDR3: CASSQDRAGTEAFF; size: -; D: -; V: TRBV4-3; J: TRBJ1-1
DNA: TGCGCCAGCGGGGAGGCCCAAGAGACCCAGTACTTC; CDR3: CASGEAQETQYF; size: many; D: -; V: TRBV5-1; J: TRBJ2-5
DNA: TGTGCCAGCAGCTTAAGAGGGCAGGTTGGGAGCACAGATACGCAGTATTTT; CDR3: CASSLRGQVGSTDTQYF; size: few; D: -; V: TRBV7-9; J: TRBJ2-3
DNA: TGTGCCAGCAGCTTACGGTGGACTAGTTGGCAAGAGACCCAGTACTTC; CDR3: CASSLRWTSWQETQYF; size: -; D: TRBD2; V: TRBV7-9; J: TRBJ2-5
DNA: TGCAGTGCTAGAGATACGGGGTCTGGAAACACCATATATTTT; CDR3: CSARDTGSGNTIYF; size: few; D: -; V: TRBV20-1; J: TRBJ1-3
DNA: TGTGCCAGCAGCCAAGATCGGAGCGGGGGAGGCGAGACCCAGTACTTC; CDR3: CASSQDRSGGGETQYF; size: -; D: TRBD2; V: TRBV4-2; J: TRBJ2-5
DNA: TGCGCCAGCAGCTTTGGGACAGGGGGTGAAAAACTGTTTTTT; CDR3: CASSFGTGGEKLFF; size: -; D: TRBD1; V: TRBV5-1; J: TRBJ1-4
DNA: TGCAGCGTTGAGGCTAGCGGGTTGGAGACCCAGTACTTC; CDR3: CSVEASGLETQYF; size: many; D: TRBD2; V: TRBV29-1; J: TRBJ2-5
DNA: TGTGCCAGCACGAAACAAGGGGTGAGCTACGAGCAGTACTTC; CDR3: CASTKQGVSYEQYF; size: few; D: -; V: TRBV3-1; J: TRBJ2-7
DNA: TGCAGCGTTCGGCGGGGCTCCCAAGAGACCCAGTACTTC; CDR3: CSVRRGSQETQYF; size: many; D: -; V: TRBV29-1; J: TRBJ2-5
DNA: TGTGCCAGCACCGGGACAGACGGGCAGTACTTC; CDR3: CASTGTDGQYF; size: -; D: TRBD1; V: TRBV6-5; J: TRBJ2-7
DNA: TGTGCCAGCAGCAAGGGACGGAACTATGGCTACACCTTC; CDR3: CASSKGRNYGYTF; size: -; D: -; V: TRBV7-8; J: TRBJ1-2
DNA: TGTGCCAGCAAATTGGGGGCGCGTACCGGGGAGCTGTTTTTT; CDR3: CASKLGARTGELFF; size: -; D: -; V: TRBV14; J: TRBJ2-2
DNA: TGTGCCAGCAGTGCCCGGATCGATAACACCGGGGAGCTGTTTTTT; CDR3: CASSARIDNTGELFF; size: few; D: -; V: TRBV6-4; J: TRBJ2-2
DNA: TGTGCCAGCAGCTTATCGGGAGTTGGGAGTGAGCAGTTCTTC; CDR3: CASSLSGVGSEQFF; size: -; D: -; V: TRBV7-9; J: TRBJ2-1
DNA: TGTGCCAGCAGCTTAGAATATTCACGAGGGCTACCACGCACAGATACGCAGTATTTT; CDR3: CASSLEYSRGLPRTDTQYF; size: -; D: -; V: TRBV7-2; J: TRBJ2-3
DNA: TGTGCCAGCAGCGTACGGGGGACTAGCTCCTACGAGCAGTACTTC; CDR3: CASSVRGTSSYEQYF; size: few; D: TRBD2; V: TRBV9; J: TRBJ2-7
DNA: TGTGCCAGCAGCCAAGATCATGTGTCCTACGAGCAGTACTTC; CDR3: CASSQDHVSYEQYF; size: few; D: -; V: TRBV3-1; J: TRBJ2-7
DNA: TGTGCCAGCAGTCCAGGGGTCGGGTACAATGAGCAGTTCTTC; CDR3: CASSPGVGYNEQFF; size: -; D: -; V: TRBV6-5; J: TRBJ2-1
DNA: TGTGCCAGCAGTGGTCGACTGGGAAGAGCCTACGAGCAGTACTTC; CDR3: CASSGRLGRAYEQYF; size: -; D: -; V: TRBV2; J: TRBJ2-7
DNA: TGTGCCAGCTTCGGACTAGCGGGGCCCCCGGGGGAGACCCAGTACTTC; CDR3: CASFGLAGPPGETQYF; size: -; D: TRBD2; V: TRBV18; J: TRBJ2-5
DNA: TGCAGTGCTCGACTAGCGGGGGGCCGGTTCCAAGAGACCCAGTACTTC; CDR3: CSARLAGGRFQETQYF; size: -; D: TRBD2; V: TRBV20-1; J: TRBJ2-5
DNA: TGTGCCAGCAGCTCGCGTAGCGGAGACAATGAGCAGTTCTTC; CDR3: CASSSRSGDNEQFF; size: few; D: -; V: TRBV5-5; J: TRBJ2-1